This TCR beta chain comes out of a study of beta chain features in type 1 diabetes. Expressed TCRB transcripts were sequenced after all isolated RNA was converted to cDNA. Generated by immunoSEQ multiplex PCR, the TCRdb table keeps only in-frame clones and is missing some. In the table there are 20,000 to 25,000 clones, around 65% of which are singletons. In the case of this clone: Its target is unknown.

The CDR3 has 14 residues. Trimming at V came to 7 bases and at J to 4 bases, leaving 5 bases not matched to a gene. Germline loops: CDR1 SNHLY, CDR2 FYNNEI. Notes on the study in general: The VDJ junctions of type 1 diabetes patients carried fewer insertions and more deletions. When Type 1 diabetes patients were examined, their TCRB CDR3s proved moderately but significantly shorter in all four CD4+ subsets.

The sample consisted of stem cell memory CD4+ T cells from blood. J is TRBJ2-2 and V is TRBV2; 8 bases agree with TRBD1. The receptor comes from a woman in her thirties or forties with type 1 diabetes. CDR3 amino acids: CASNPDRATGELFF. CDR3 coding DNA: TGTGCCAGCAATCCGGACAGGGCCACCGGGGAGCTGTTTTTT.